The entry that follows covers one T cell receptor beta chain sequence. Germline V gene lookup returns CDR1 LNHDA and CDR2 SQIVND (reference sequence). V lost 6 bases and J lost 6, with 8 bases in between. This CDR3 has 11 amino acids. These data come from a study of blood T cell repertoires in COVID-19. Here immunoSEQ multiplex PCR was the method, and the copy in TCRdb shows in-frame clones only, minus some. Here the sample spans 35,000 to 45,000 clones, approximately 85% being singletons. Sample: peripheral blood. This clonotype was obtained from a human donor in a cohort sampled during active COVID-19. The genes are TRBV19 and TRBJ1-1; no definite D call. CDR3 sequence reads: CASSSGSEAFF. CDR3 nucleotides: TGTGCCAGTAGCTCGGGGTCTGAAGCTTTCTTT. The full variable domain, with the rest looked up from reference TRBV19 and TRBJ1-1, is DGGITQSPKYLFRKEGQNVTLSCEQNLNHDAMYWYRQDPGQGLRLIYYSQIVNDFQKGDIAEGYSVSREKKESFPLTVTSAQKNPTAFYLCASSSGSEAFFGQGTRLTVV.